This T cell receptor beta chain was recovered during a study of breast tumors, draining lymph nodes, adjacent tissues (dated by TCRdb to 2016 to 2017). A note on the overall study: TCR beta repertoires were compared across tumor, adjacent nontumor tissue and axillary lymph nodes obtained from breast cancer patients. In human breast cancer, the study set out to evaluate how tumor, surrounding tissue and draining lymph node repertoires relate to one another and whether T cells may move between these sites.

Lymph node samples came from the axillary draining lymph nodes of breast cancer patients. Findings and caveats that apply to the study as a whole: The conclusion that tumor T cells originate in lymph nodes was presented as consistent with a hypothesis rather than as directly demonstrated. Tumor T-cell repertoires showed less diversity than lymph node repertoires and more diversity than nontumor tissue repertoires, and tumor T-cell repertoires showed preferential V and J gene usage. The similarity between tumor and nontumor tissue repertoires was significantly greater in luminal-like breast cancer than in basal-like breast cancer. The data were considered consistent with most tumor T cells being derived from the lymph node and subsequently expanding within tumor tissue.

Data came from an Illumina HiSeq 2000. Multiplex PCR amplification was used to generate the TCR beta chain libraries. The amplified TCR beta chain products were analyzed by high-throughput sequencing. Through fastp at Q25 and MiXCR, TCRdb rebuilt clones from the public reads, retaining in-frame beta chains. Records with the same CDR3 protein are collapsed into one entry carrying the most frequent genes and DNA. The sample has roughly 260,000 distinct CDR3 sequences on record, roughly 30% of them singletons. The ten largest account for more than 0.85% of the sample. This clonotype appeared many times. This clone's antigen is unknown. The record has no base qualities; no much larger clone is one base away. The germline V gene gives CDR1 as SGHTA and CDR2 as FQGNSA. V is clipped by 3 bases and J by 1 base, and the sequence between their germline boundaries is 13 bases long. From cysteine to phenylalanine, the CDR3 is 15 amino acids long. Solely the CDR3 DNA is kept, with 45 bases framed from the first base.

The sequencing sample was made of axillary lymph node tissue. This chain joins TRBV7-2 to TRBJ2-7; TRBD1 is a weak D gene call, 5 bases matching. The clonotype comes from a female donor with breast cancer. Some clones in this sample may be carry-over from other donors' samples. Read as DNA, the sequence is TGTGCCAGCAGCTTCCTTAAAGGGGAATCCTACGAGCAGTACTTC. Its protein reads: CASSFLKGESYEQYF.